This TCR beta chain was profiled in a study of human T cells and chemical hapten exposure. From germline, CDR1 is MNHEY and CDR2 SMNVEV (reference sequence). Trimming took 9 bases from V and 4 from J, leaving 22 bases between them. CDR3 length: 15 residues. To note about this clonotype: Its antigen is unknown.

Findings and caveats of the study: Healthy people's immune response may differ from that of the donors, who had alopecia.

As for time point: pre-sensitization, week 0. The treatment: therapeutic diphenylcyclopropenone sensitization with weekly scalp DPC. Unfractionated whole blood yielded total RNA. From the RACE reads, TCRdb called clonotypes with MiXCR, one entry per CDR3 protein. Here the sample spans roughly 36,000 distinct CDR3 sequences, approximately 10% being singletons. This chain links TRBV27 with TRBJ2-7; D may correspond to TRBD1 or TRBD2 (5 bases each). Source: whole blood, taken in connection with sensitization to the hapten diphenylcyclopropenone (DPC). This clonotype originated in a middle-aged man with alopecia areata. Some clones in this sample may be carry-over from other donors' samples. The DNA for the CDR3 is TGTGCCAGTCCCTACCCGGGGCCTCCTTGGTACGAGCAGTACTTC. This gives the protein CASPYPGPPWYEQYF.